A single sample is the source of the 27 T cell receptor beta chains below, sequenced in a study of T-cell memory formation after mild COVID-19. TCRdb called the 5' RACE reads again in MiXCR, with one record for every CDR3 protein. Of about 190,000 distinct CDR3 sequences in the sample, 18% were seen once. The sample comprised PBMCs or a T cell subset sorted from them (not recorded which). The receptor set was obtained from an adult woman who had mild COVID-19 (a few samples of this study predate the infection). Cell type and time point are not known.

The DNA of the CDR3 is TGTGCCAGCAGCTTAGGGGGGCCGTTCTCTGGAAACACCATATATTTT. Translated, it gives CASSLGGPFSGNTIYF. The V call is TRBV7-9, the J call TRBJ1-3; D perhaps matches TRBD1 (6 bases). CDR3 length equals 16 residues. Looked up from germline, CDR1 is SEHNR and CDR2 is FQNEAQ (reference sequence). The V gene lost 1 base and the J gene lost 0 bases, with 10 bases spanning the gap.

The gene calls are TRBV5-1 and TRBJ2-1, with TRBD2 identical over 12 bases. The germline V gene encodes CDR1 SGHRS and CDR2 YFSETQ. The V segment lost 0 bases and the J segment 0 bases; nucleotides outside the gene matches: 4. CDR3 size: 18 residues. The CDR3 nucleotides are TGCGCCAGCAGCTTGGCCCCGACTAGCGGGAGCTCCTACAATGAGCAGTTCTTC. Protein product: CASSLAPTSGSSYNEQFF.

In its sample, this clonotype was seen a few times. The rearrangement joins TRBV7-2 to TRBJ1-2; unclear D gene. The CDR3 is 14 amino acids. Trimming stripped 5 bases from V and 3 bases from J, with 13 bases between. Looked up from germline, CDR1 is SGHTA and CDR2 is FQGNSA. The CDR3 DNA is TGTGCCAGCAGCCCTGGCGGCTGGGACTATGGCTACACCTTC. Amino acid sequence: CASSPGGWDYGYTF.

The chain combines TRBV20-1 with TRBJ1-2; D gene ambiguous. The CDR3 contains 12 residues. V was cut by 5 bases and J by 4 bases, with 11 bases left in between. Germline CDR1 is DFQATT and CDR2 is SNEGSKA (reference sequence). The CDR3 sequence: CSAEKDIYGYTF. The CDR3 nucleotides are TGCAGTGCTGAAAAAGACATCTATGGCTACACCTTC.

This clonotype was seen a handful of times. This chain links TRBV7-9 with TRBJ2-5, with 8 bases matching TRBD1. V gave up 4 bases and J gave up 2 bases; unmatched junction bases: 6. The CDR3 runs to 15 residues. CDR1 SEHNR and CDR2 FQNEAQ come from the germline V gene (reference sequence). The CDR3 spells CASSSYRGKQETQYF. The CDR3 DNA follows: TGTGCCAGCAGCTCTTACAGGGGGAAGCAAGAGACCCAGTACTTC.

This clonotype was detected only a few times. The rearrangement uses TRBV12-5 and TRBJ1-5; the D gene is possibly TRBD1 (5 bases). This CDR3 has 16 residues. Germline CDR1 reads LGHNT; CDR2 reads FRNRAP. V gave up 2 bases and J gave up 4 bases, with 15 bases separating them. The CDR3 region is CASGLSPDNFNQPQHF. The CDR3 DNA reads as TGTGCTAGTGGTTTGTCGCCGGACAACTTTAATCAGCCCCAGCATTTT.

This clonotype was seen a handful of times. The CDR3 here is CASSTFYEQYF. For the CDR3, the DNA is TGTGCCAGCAGTACTTTTTACGAGCAGTACTTC. The chain joins TRBV12-3 or TRBV12-4 to TRBJ2-7; D unresolved. Trimming left V 5 bases short and J 4 bases short, with 6 bases between. The CDR3 is made up of 11 amino acids.

The V call is TRBV6-5, the J call TRBJ2-5; D is perhaps TRBD2 (5 bases). Germline assignment: CDR1 MNHEY and CDR2 SVGAGI. The CDR3 loop spans 16 amino acids. Trimming stripped 6 bases from V and 4 bases from J, with 21 bases between. The CDR3 protein is CASSHPRGHVVETQYF. The CDR3 DNA is TGTGCCAGCAGCCACCCCCGGGGTCACGTCGTAGAGACCCAGTACTTC.

Many counts were recorded for this clonotype. The chain has TRBV7-9 and TRBJ2-1, with TRBD1 identical over 8 bases. The CDR3 extends over 15 amino acids. In germline, CDR1 is SEHNR, CDR2 FQNEAQ (reference sequence). Losses at the gene ends were 5 bases for V and 9 bases for J; bases not matched to a gene: 12. The CDR3 coding sequence is TGTGCCAGCAGCCACGGACAGGGAGGTTATGCTGAGCAGTTCTTC. It encodes CASSHGQGGYAEQFF.

This clonotype was recorded a few times. This sequence joins TRBV5-7 and TRBJ2-5, with TRBD2 as a possible D gene (7 bases). TRBV5-7 qualifies as an ORF whose function is uncertain. V was trimmed by 7 bases and J by 3 bases, leaving 19 bases between them. This CDR3 has 15 residues. Here the CDR3 DNA reads TGTGCCAGCGGCCGTCCGGGGGGCCCAAAAGAGACCCAGTACTTC. It specifies CASGRPGGPKETQYF.

This clonotype was counted only a few times. The J gene is TRBJ2-1, the V gene TRBV27, with a possible D match to TRBD1 (6 bases). The V gene's germline CDR1 is MNHEY and CDR2 SMNVEV (reference sequence). The CDR3 extends over 14 amino acids. Trimming took 7 bases from V and 3 from J, leaving 13 bases between them. CDR3 coding DNA: TGTGCCAGCAACAGAGACAGGATCTACAATGAGCAGTTCTTC. Its translation: CASNRDRIYNEQFF.

The V and J genes are TRBV6-6 and TRBJ2-7; TRBD2 might be the D (6 bases). The CDR3 consists of 15 residues. From germline, CDR1 is MNHNY and CDR2 SVGAGI (reference sequence). Trimming pared 8 bases from V and 0 bases from J, leaving 17 bases between. The CDR3 DNA is TGTGCCAGCGTCGGGGGAGCTCCTTACTCCTACGAGCAGTACTTC. Its protein product is CASVGGAPYSYEQYF.

There are a few counts of this clonotype. The chain has TRBV24-1 and TRBJ2-1; 11 positions agree with TRBD2. The CDR3 contains 15 residues. V shed 2 bases, J shed 6 bases, and the junction held 2 bases outside the gene matches. The V gene's germline CDR1 is KGHDR and CDR2 SFDVKD. The CDR3 protein is CATSDYTSGSNEQFF. CDR3 DNA: TGTGCCACCAGTGATTACACTAGCGGGAGCAATGAGCAGTTCTTC.

As concerns this clonotype: Germline is not matched at one junction end, which may reflect a read error. The rearrangement joins TRBV6-2 or TRBV6-3 to TRBJ2-7, with D possibly TRBD1 on 5 matching bases. The germline V gene encodes CDR1 MNHEY and CDR2 SVGEGT. This CDR3 comprises 15 residues. The CDR3 region is CASSYSQGPSYYRTF. In nucleotides, the CDR3 is TGTGCCAGCAGTTACTCGCAGGGCCCGTCGTATTACAGAACATTC.

This clonotype was recorded a few times. The rearrangement joins TRBV20-1 to TRBJ1-4; TRBD1 matches 9 bases. In germline, CDR1 is DFQATT, CDR2 SNEGSKA (reference sequence). Unmatched junction bases numbered 3, after V lost 0 bases and J lost 7 bases. The CDR3 loop spans 14 amino acids. CDR3 DNA: TGCAGTGCTAGAGAGGGGACAGGGTTTGAAAAACTGTTTTTT. This encodes CSAREGTGFEKLFF.

This clonotype was detected only a few times. The chain joins TRBV12-3 or TRBV12-4 to TRBJ1-3; perhaps TRBD1 as D (6 bases). The CDR3 extends over 15 amino acids. Deletions cut 3 bases from V and 0 bases from J, with 9 bases between. CDR3 amino acids: CASSLGQVSGNTIYF. CDR3 sequence (DNA): TGTGCCAGCAGTTTGGGACAAGTCTCTGGAAACACCATATATTTT.

This clonotype came up a few times. The chain joins TRBV27 to TRBJ1-1; 11 bases are shared with TRBD1. This CDR3 is built from 15 residues. V gave up 5 bases and J gave up 6 bases; unmatched junction bases: 8. Germline lookup yields CDR1 MNHEY and CDR2 SMNVEV (reference sequence). CDR3 sequence (DNA): TGTGCCAGCAGTACACGGGACAGGGGGTACGCTGAAGCTTTCTTT. It encodes CASSTRDRGYAEAFF.

The gene calls are TRBV5-1 and TRBJ2-1; D gene ambiguous. Per germline, CDR1 SGHRS and CDR2 YFSETQ. The CDR3 runs 14 residues. V was shortened by 4 bases and J by 4 bases, with 12 bases between the two germline ends. The CDR3 DNA reads TGCGCCAGCAGCAAGGACCCCTCGTACAATGAGCAGTTCTTC. Translation: CASSKDPSYNEQFF.

This clonotype turned up a few times. V usage is TRBV19 and J usage is TRBJ2-7; 15 bases are shared with TRBD2. Looked up from germline, CDR1 is LNHDA and CDR2 is SQIVND (reference sequence). The CDR3 is 16 amino acids. V dropped 5 bases and J dropped 3; count of bases not matched to a gene: 5. The CDR3 sequence: CASSSGLAGGLYEQYF. CDR3 nucleotides: TGTGCCAGTAGTTCGGGACTAGCGGGGGGACTCTACGAGCAGTACTTC.

The chain uses TRBV7-6 and TRBJ1-1; D is perhaps TRBD1 (5 bases). Deletions cut 5 bases from V and 1 base from J, with 17 bases between. Germline values: CDR1 SGHVS, CDR2 FNYEAQ. The CDR3 spans 16 residues. This CDR3 reads CASSPRQITQNTEAFF. CDR3 DNA sequence: TGTGCCAGCAGCCCACGACAGATCACACAGAACACTGAAGCTTTCTTT.

The V call is TRBV12-3 or TRBV12-4, the J call TRBJ2-7; 9 bases line up with TRBD2. After removal of 7 bases from V and 1 base from J, the junction contained 5 bases not matched to a gene. The CDR3 length is 14 residues. The DNA for the CDR3 is TGTGCCAGCAAATCGAGCGGGGGGTCCTACGAGCAGTACTTC. Protein product: CASKSSGGSYEQYF.

This clonotype was seen only a few times. The genes are TRBV6-5 and TRBJ1-2; perhaps TRBD1 as D (6 bases). Looked up from germline, CDR1 is MNHEY and CDR2 is SVGAGI. The V and J ends lost 0 bases and 4 bases respectively, with 9 bases between them. The CDR3 extends over 14 amino acids. Here the CDR3 reads CASSYSRGAYGYTF. The CDR3 DNA is TGTGCCAGCAGTTACTCGAGGGGGGCCTATGGCTACACCTTC.

The rearrangement links TRBV24-1 to TRBJ2-3; D may be TRBD2 (5 bases). CDR1 KGHDR and CDR2 SFDVKD come from the germline V gene. The CDR3 consists of 13 residues. Trimming cost V 12 bases and J 0 bases, with 12 bases left between them. Here the CDR3 reads CAVAGKSTDTQYF. CDR3 nucleotides: TGTGCCGTCGCCGGGAAAAGCACAGATACGCAGTATTTT.

This clonotype was counted only a few times. J is TRBJ2-7 and V is TRBV30; no clear D gene. The CDR3 runs to 15 residues. CDR1 and CDR2 (germline): GTSNPN, SVGIG (reference sequence). Between the trimmed V and J ends, which lost 1 base and 2 bases, there was a span of 15 bases. The CDR3 nucleotides read TGTGCCTGGAGTGGGGAAGCAGGTCATACCTACGAGCAGTACTTC. Encoded protein: CAWSGEAGHTYEQYF. Full variable domain (remainder filled in from reference TRBV30 and TRBJ2-7): SQTIHQWPATLVQPVGSPLSLECTVEGTSNPNLYWYRQAAGRGLQLLFYSVGIGQISSEVPQNLSASRPQDRQFILSSKKLLLSDSGFYLCAWSGEAGHTYEQYFGPGTRLTVT.

This CDR3 reads CASSLAGGVHEQYF. DNA for the CDR3: TGCGCCAGCAGCCTAGCGGGAGGTGTCCACGAGCAGTACTTC. The V and J genes are TRBV5-1 and TRBJ2-7; TRBD2 matches at 11 bases. After removal of 4 bases from V and 5 bases from J, the junction contained 5 bases not matched to a gene. CDR1 is SGHRS and CDR2 is YFSETQ in the germline V gene. CDR3 length: 14 amino acids.

This clonotype was observed many times. V usage is TRBV10-3 and J usage is TRBJ2-1; D is undetermined. The length of the CDR3 is 11 residues. Germline assignment: CDR1 ENHRY and CDR2 SYGVKD. Trimming took 4 bases from V and 5 from J, leaving 3 bases between them. The CDR3 sequence: CAISGNNEQFF. DNA for the CDR3: TGTGCCATCAGTGGCAACAATGAGCAGTTCTTC.

The rearrangement links TRBV6-1 to TRBJ1-5; TRBD1 might be the D (5 bases). This CDR3 comprises 15 residues. Germline V gene sequence: CDR1 MNHNS, CDR2 SASEGT. The germline V and J ends were trimmed by 1 base and 4 bases, with 11 bases remaining between them. In DNA, the CDR3 is TGTGCCAGCAGTGAAGGCCAGGGACCAAATCAGCCCCAGCATTTT. This gives the protein CASSEGQGPNQPQHF.